These 15 T cell receptor beta chains came from one sample sequenced in a study of cytomegalovirus exposure and HLA in healthy donors (dated by TCRdb to about 2017). The library was obtained by the immunoSEQ multiplex PCR assay. The multiplex PCR relied on a mix of 60 forward primers for TCR Vbeta segments and 13 reverse primers for TCR Jbeta segments. Entries here come from immuneACCESS through TCRdb and include only in-frame sequences with V and J called. Some clones fail to appear in such tables; in the studies checked, an unresolved V gene covers under half of the shortfall, and the cause of the remainder is unknown. The sample includes around 150,000 clones, with 65% to 80% observed a single time. Around 2.1% of the sample goes to the ten largest clones. Specimen: PBMCs. The receptors come from a female donor in good health and CMV-seronegative.

The chain has TRBV7-9 and TRBJ1-2; TRBD1 aligns across 10 bases. The CDR3 runs 15 residues. J lost 6 bases, V lost 4 bases, and 8 bases had no gene match. Germline assignment: CDR1 SEHNR and CDR2 FQNEAQ (reference sequence). As DNA, the CDR3 is TGTGCCAGCAGCTCCCTTCGGACAGGGGGGGATGGCTACACCTTC. Translated: CASSSLRTGGDGYTF.

The gene calls are TRBV5-1 and TRBJ2-1, with TRBD2 matching over 12 bases. Per germline, CDR1 SGHRS and CDR2 YFSETQ. This CDR3 has 15 residues. With 4 bases clipped from V and 7 bases from J, the junction kept 6 bases outside the gene matches. Here the CDR3 reads CASSVSSGRGNEQFF. DNA of the CDR3: TGCGCCAGCAGCGTCTCTAGCGGGAGGGGTAATGAGCAGTTCTTC.

This clone was detected only a few times. J is TRBJ2-1 and V is TRBV30; TRBD1 agrees at 8 bases. CDR1 and CDR2 (germline): GTSNPN, SVGIG (reference sequence). CDR3 size: 13 residues. Trimming cost V 5 bases and J 1 base; bases outside gene matches: 1. The chain's CDR3 is CAWQGASYNEQFF. CDR3 DNA sequence: TGTGCCTGGCAGGGGGCGTCCTACAATGAGCAGTTCTTC.

This clone has only a few counts. This sequence joins TRBV7-6 and TRBJ2-5; D call uncertain. The CDR3 runs to 12 residues. Germline lookup yields CDR1 SGHVS and CDR2 FNYEAQ. V lost 5 bases and J 5 bases, leaving 9 bases between the germline ends. The chain's CDR3 is CASSPIYETQYF. As DNA, the CDR3 is TGTGCCAGCAGCCCTATTTATGAGACCCAGTACTTC.

The chain carries TRBV5-1 and TRBJ2-5; possibly TRBD2 for D (7 bases). CDR1 and CDR2 (germline): SGHRS, YFSETQ. V was cut by 6 bases and J by 2 bases, with 17 bases left in between. This CDR3 is 15 amino acids long. The CDR3 DNA reads TGCGCCAGCACCATGGGGGGGGCCGGGCAAGAGACCCAGTACTTC. It translates to CASTMGGAGQETQYF. The entire variable domain, with the rest obtained from reference TRBV5-1 and TRBJ2-5, is as follows: KAGVTQTPRYLIKTRGQQVTLSCSPISGHRSVSWYQQTPGQGLQFLFEYFSETQRNKGNFPGRFSGRQFSNSRSEMNVSTLELGDSALYLCASTMGGAGQETQYFGPGTRLLVL.

This clone was picked up a small number of times. This chain's CDR3 is CASSLTGTVTDTQYF. The CDR3 region has the DNA TGTGCCAGCAGCTTGACCGGGACTGTCACAGATACGCAGTATTTT. This sequence joins TRBV11-2 and TRBJ2-3, with D possibly TRBD2 on 6 matching bases. The CDR3 contains 15 residues. CDR1 and CDR2 from the germline V gene are SGHAT and FQNNGV. Trimming cost V 3 bases and J 2 bases, with 12 bases left between them.

J is TRBJ2-1 and V is TRBV9; 8 positions match TRBD2. The CDR3 contains 14 residues. Germline V gives CDR1 SGDLS, CDR2 YYNGEE. V was pared by 0 bases and J by 10 bases, with 6 bases of the junction left unmatched. DNA of the CDR3: TGTGCCAGCAGCGTAGCCTCCACTAGCGGAGAGCAGTTCTTC. This translates into CASSVASTSGEQFF.

This clone occurred once. The chain has TRBV7-9 and TRBJ1-2; unclear D gene. CDR3 length: 13 residues. Germline V gene data show CDR1 as SEHNR and CDR2 as FQNEAQ (reference sequence). V lost 2 bases, J lost 3 bases, and 7 bases lay in between. The CDR3 DNA sequence: TGTGCCAGCAGCTTACTGTTCCACTATGGCTACACCTTC. It is translated as CASSLLFHYGYTF.

The chain is built from TRBV5-1 and TRBJ2-4; 8 bases agree with TRBD1. V dropped 0 bases and J dropped 7; count of bases not matched to a gene: 12. The CDR3 is made up of 17 amino acids. Germline V gives CDR1 SGHRS, CDR2 YFSETQ. The CDR3 nucleotides are TGCGCCAGCAGCTTGGAACTAGGGACAGGCCTTAATAACATTCAGTACTTC. Translated, it gives CASSLELGTGLNNIQYF.

This clone was seen a single time. V and J are TRBV7-3 and TRBJ2-3, with D perhaps TRBD1 (5 bases). Germline V gene data show CDR1 as SGHTA and CDR2 as FQGTGA. The CDR3 consists of 15 residues. Trimming cost V 5 bases and J 0 bases, with 12 bases left between them. CDR3 sequence reads: CASSLRQGSTDTQYF. The CDR3 coding sequence is TGTGCCAGCAGCCTAAGGCAGGGTAGCACAGATACGCAGTATTTT.

The genes are TRBV19 and TRBJ2-6; possibly TRBD2 for D (5 bases). CDR3 size: 15 residues. The germline V and J ends were trimmed by 6 bases and 2 bases, with 11 bases remaining between them. Looked up from germline, CDR1 is LNHDA and CDR2 is SQIVND (reference sequence). The CDR3 coding sequence is TGTGCCAGTAGAGGACTCCCGCCTGGGGCCAACGTCCTGACTTTC. Residues: CASRGLPPGANVLTF.

This chain links TRBV5-1 with TRBJ1-4, with D possibly being TRBD1 (6 bases). Germline V gives CDR1 SGHRS, CDR2 YFSETQ. The CDR3 length is 14 residues. Trimming pared 1 base from V and 7 bases from J, leaving 11 bases between. CDR3 loop: CASSLYRESEKLFF. The CDR3 nucleotides read TGCGCCAGCAGCTTGTACAGGGAGAGTGAAAAACTGTTTTTT.

The chain is built from TRBV5-1 and TRBJ1-1; TRBD1 agrees at 11 bases. Germline values: CDR1 SGHRS, CDR2 YFSETQ. Trimming took 3 bases from V and 6 from J; bases not matched to a gene: 4. This CDR3 spans 14 amino acids. The CDR3 coding sequence is TGCGCCAGCAGCTCCGGACAGGGGGCATCTGAAGCTTTCTTT. Its translation is CASSSGQGASEAFF.

V gene TRBV5-4 combines with J gene TRBJ1-2; possible D gene TRBD1, 5 bases. CDR3 length: 18 amino acids. From germline, CDR1 is SGHNT and CDR2 YYREEE (reference sequence). V was pared by 4 bases and J by 0 bases, with 22 bases between. CDR3 DNA sequence: TGTGCCAGCAGCCTCCTAAAATTAACAGGTGGGGCTAACTATGGCTACACCTTC. It codes for CASSLLKLTGGANYGYTF.

The genes are TRBV30 and TRBJ1-2, with D unclear. Germline V gene sequence: CDR1 GTSNPN, CDR2 SVGIG (reference sequence). CDR3 length: 12 residues. V was pared by 5 bases and J by 8 bases, with 15 bases between. As DNA, the CDR3 is TGTGCCTGGTCCTCCTGGGCCGGCGGCTACACCTTC. Translated, it gives CAWSSWAGGYTF. Full variable domain (missing parts from reference TRBV30 and TRBJ1-2): SQTIHQWPATLVQPVGSPLSLECTVEGTSNPNLYWYRQAAGRGLQLLFYSVGIGQISSEVPQNLSASRPQDRQFILSSKKLLLSDSGFYLCAWSSWAGGYTFGSGTRLTVV.